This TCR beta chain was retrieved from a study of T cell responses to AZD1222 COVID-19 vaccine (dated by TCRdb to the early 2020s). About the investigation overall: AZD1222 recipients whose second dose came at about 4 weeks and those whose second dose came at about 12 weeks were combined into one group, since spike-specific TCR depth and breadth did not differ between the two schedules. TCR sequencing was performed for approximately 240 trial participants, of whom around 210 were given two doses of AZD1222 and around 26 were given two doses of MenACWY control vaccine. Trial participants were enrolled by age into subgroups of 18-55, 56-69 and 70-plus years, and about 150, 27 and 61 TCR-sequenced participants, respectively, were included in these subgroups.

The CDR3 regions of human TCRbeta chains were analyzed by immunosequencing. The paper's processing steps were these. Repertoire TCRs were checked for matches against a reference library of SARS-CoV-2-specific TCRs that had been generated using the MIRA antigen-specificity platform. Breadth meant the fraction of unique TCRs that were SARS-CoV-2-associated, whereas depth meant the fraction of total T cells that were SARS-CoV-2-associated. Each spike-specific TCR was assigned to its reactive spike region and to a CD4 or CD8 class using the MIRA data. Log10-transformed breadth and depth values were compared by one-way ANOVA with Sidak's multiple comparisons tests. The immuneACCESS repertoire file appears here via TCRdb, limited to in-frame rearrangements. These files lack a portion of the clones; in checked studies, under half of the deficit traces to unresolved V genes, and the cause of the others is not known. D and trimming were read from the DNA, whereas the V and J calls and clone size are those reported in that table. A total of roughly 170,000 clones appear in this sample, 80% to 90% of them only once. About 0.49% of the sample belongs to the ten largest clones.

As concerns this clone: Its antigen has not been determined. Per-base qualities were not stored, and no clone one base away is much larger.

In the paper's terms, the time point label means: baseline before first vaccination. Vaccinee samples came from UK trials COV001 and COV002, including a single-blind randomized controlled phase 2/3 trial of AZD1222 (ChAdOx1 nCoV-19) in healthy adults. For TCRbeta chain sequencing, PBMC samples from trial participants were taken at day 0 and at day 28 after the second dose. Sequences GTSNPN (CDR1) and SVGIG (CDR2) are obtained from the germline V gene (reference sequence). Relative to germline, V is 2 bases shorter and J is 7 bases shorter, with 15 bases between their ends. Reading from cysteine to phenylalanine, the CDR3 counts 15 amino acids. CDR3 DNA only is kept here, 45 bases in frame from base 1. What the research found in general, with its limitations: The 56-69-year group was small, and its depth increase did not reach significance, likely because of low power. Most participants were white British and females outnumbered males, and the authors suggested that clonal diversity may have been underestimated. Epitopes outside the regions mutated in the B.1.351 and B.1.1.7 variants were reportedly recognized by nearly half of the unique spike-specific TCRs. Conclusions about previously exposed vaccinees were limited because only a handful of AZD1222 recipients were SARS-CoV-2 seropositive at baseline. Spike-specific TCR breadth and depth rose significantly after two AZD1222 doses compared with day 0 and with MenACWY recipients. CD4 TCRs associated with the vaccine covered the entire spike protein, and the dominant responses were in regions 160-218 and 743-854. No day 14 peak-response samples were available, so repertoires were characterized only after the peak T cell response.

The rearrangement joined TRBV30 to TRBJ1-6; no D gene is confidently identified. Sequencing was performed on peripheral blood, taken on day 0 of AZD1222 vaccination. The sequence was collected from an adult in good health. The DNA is TGTGCCTGGAGTACGAGGGCCGGCCTGAATTCACCCCTCCACTTT. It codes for CAWSTRAGLNSPLHF.